This T cell receptor (beta chain) was observed in a study of cytomegalovirus exposure and HLA in healthy donors. Vbeta (60) and Jbeta (13) primers were used in the PCR. Sequencing was performed with immunoSEQ multiplex PCR; in TCRdb, only in-frame clones are kept and a portion is missing. The sample includes about 95,000 clones, more than 60% of them seen just once. General study findings and limits: A highly shared variant cluster was judged a likely technical artifact.

This CDR3 spans 16 amino acids. Germline trimming cut 3 bases from V and 5 bases from J; bases unmatched to any gene: 6. Germline CDR1 SGHRS, CDR2 YFSETQ. In its sample, this clone was seen a few times. Its specificity is not known. What was sequenced was PBMCs. The V and J genes are TRBV5-1 and TRBJ2-5; 14 nucleotides match TRBD2. This TCR was sampled from a man between 18 and 29 years old in good health and CMV-seropositive. CDR3 sequence reads: CASSSGTSGGRETQYF. The DNA of the CDR3 is TGCGCCAGCAGCTCTGGGACTAGCGGGGGCCGGGAGACCCAGTACTTC.